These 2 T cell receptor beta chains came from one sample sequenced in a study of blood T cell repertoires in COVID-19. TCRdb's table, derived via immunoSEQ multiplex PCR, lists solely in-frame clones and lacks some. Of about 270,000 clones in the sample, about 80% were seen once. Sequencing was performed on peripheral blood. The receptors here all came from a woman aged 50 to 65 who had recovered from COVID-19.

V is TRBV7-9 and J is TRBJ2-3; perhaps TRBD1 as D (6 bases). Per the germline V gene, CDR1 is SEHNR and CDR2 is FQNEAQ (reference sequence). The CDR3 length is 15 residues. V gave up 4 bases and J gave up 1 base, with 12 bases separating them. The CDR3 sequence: CASSSAAGGTDTQYF. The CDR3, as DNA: TGTGCCAGCAGCTCGGCGGCAGGGGGCACAGATACGCAGTATTTT.

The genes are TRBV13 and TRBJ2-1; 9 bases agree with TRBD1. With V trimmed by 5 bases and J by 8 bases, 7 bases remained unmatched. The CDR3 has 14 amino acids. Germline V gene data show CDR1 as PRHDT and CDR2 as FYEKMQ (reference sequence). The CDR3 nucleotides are TGTGCCAGCAGCCGCGGGGGACAGGGACATGAGCAGTTCTTC. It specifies CASSRGGQGHEQFF.